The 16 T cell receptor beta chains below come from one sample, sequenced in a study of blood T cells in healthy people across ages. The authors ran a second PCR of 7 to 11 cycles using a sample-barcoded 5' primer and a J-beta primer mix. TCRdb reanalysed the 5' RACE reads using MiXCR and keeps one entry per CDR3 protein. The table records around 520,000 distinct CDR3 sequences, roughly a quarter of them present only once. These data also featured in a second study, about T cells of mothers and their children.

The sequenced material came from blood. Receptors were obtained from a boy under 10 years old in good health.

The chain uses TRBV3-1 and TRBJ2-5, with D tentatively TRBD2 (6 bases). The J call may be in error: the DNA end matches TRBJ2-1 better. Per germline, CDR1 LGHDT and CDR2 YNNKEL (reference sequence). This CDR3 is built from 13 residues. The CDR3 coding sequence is TGTGCCAGCAGCCGGGGGGATAAGCGTGAGCAGTTCTTC. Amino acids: CASSRGDKREQFF.

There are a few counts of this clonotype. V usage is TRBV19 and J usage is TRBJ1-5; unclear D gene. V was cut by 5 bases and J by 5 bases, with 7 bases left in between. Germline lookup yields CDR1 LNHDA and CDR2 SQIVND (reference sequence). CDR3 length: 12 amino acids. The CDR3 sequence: CASSPLDQPQHF. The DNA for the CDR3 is TGTGCCAGTAGTCCATTAGATCAGCCCCAGCATTTT.

The CDR3 DNA reads TGTGCCAGCAGCCAAGGGCCCGGCGGGAGAAATAGGGGCGAGCAGTACTTC. Amino acid sequence: CASSQGPGGRNRGEQYF. The chain couples TRBV3-1 to TRBJ2-7, with 7 positions matching TRBD2. The trim removed 1 base at V and 6 bases at J, leaving 15 bases unmatched. Germline V gives CDR1 LGHDT, CDR2 YNNKEL (reference sequence). This CDR3 is 17 amino acids long.

In DNA, the CDR3 is TGTGCCAGCAGCTACCCGGGAGCCTACGAGCAGTACTTC. This encodes CASSYPGAYEQYF. V is TRBV7-2 and J is TRBJ2-1, with D possibly TRBD2 on 6 matching bases. The J call may be mistaken, given a closer DNA end match to TRBJ2-7. CDR3 length: 13 amino acids. Germline V gives CDR1 SGHTA, CDR2 FQGNSA.

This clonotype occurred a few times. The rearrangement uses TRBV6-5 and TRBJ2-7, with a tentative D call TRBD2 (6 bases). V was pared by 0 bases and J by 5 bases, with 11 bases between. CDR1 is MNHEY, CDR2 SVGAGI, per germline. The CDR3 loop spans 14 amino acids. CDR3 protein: CASSYSGGRDEQYF. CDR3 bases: TGTGCCAGCAGTTACTCCGGGGGACGGGACGAGCAGTACTTC.

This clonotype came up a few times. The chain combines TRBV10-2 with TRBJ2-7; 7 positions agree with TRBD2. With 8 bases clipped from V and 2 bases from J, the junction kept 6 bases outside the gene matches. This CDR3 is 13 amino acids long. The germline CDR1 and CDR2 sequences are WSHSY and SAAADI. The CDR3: CASWQGGTYEQYF. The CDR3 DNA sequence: TGCGCCAGCTGGCAGGGAGGGACCTACGAGCAGTACTTC.

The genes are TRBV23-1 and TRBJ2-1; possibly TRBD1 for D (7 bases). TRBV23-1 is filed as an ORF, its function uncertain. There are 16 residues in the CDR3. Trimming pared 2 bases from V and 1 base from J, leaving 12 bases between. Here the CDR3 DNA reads TGCGCCAGCAGTCAAAACAGGGGAGGTTCCTACAATGAGCAGTTCTTC. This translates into CASSQNRGGSYNEQFF.

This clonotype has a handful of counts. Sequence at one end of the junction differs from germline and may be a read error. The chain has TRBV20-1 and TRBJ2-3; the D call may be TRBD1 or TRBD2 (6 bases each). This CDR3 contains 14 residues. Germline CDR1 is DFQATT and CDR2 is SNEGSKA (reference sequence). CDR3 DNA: TGCAGTGCTAGAGGGGGGGCACGTGCAGATACGCGGTATTTT. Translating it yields CSARGGARADTRYF.

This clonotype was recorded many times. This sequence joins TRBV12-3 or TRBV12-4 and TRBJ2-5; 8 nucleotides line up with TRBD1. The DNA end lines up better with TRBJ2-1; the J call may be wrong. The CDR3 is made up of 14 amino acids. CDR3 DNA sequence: TGTGCCAGCAGAAGGACAGGGCTTGACCTGGAGCAGTTCTTC. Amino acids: CASRRTGLDLEQFF.

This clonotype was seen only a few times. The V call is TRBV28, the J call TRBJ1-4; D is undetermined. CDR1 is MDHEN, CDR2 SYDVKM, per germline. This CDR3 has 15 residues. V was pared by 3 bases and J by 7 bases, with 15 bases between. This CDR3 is CASSLYRRGGEKLFF. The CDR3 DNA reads TGTGCCAGCAGTTTGTACCGGCGCGGAGGTGAAAAACTGTTTTTT.

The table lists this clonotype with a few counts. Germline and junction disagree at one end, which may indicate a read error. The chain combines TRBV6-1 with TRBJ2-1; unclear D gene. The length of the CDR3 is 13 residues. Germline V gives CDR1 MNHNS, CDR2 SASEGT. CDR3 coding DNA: TGTGCCTCCCTTGAGGACGCCTACGATGAGCAGTTCTTC. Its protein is CASLEDAYDEQFF.

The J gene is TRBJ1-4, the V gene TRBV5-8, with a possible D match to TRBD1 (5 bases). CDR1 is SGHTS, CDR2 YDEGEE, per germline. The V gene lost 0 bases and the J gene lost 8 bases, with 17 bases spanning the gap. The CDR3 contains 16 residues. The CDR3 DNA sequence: TGTGCCAGCAGCTTGGAAAGGGGCCTCGGAAGGGAAAAACTGTTTTTT. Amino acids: CASSLERGLGREKLFF.

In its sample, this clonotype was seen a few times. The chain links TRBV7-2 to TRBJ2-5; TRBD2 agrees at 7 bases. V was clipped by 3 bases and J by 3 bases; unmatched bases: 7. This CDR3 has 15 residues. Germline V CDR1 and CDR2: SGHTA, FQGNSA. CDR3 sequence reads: CASSLGRAGKETQYF. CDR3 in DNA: TGTGCCAGCAGCTTGGGGAGGGCCGGGAAAGAGACCCAGTACTTC.

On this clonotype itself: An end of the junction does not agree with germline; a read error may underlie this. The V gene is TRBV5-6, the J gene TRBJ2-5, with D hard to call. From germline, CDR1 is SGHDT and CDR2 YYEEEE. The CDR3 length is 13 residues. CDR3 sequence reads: CGSSFRGQETQYF. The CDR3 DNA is TGTGGCAGCAGCTTTCGTGGACAAGAGACCCAGTACTTC.

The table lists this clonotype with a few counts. The CDR3 nucleotides read TGTGCCAGCAGTTATAACGGAAACGAAAAACTGTTTTTT. This encodes CASSYNGNEKLFF. This chain connects TRBV6-5 to TRBJ1-4; D unclear. The V gene's germline CDR1 is MNHEY and CDR2 SVGAGI. With 3 bases removed from V and 8 bases from J, the gap between germline ends came to 10 bases. CDR3 length: 13 residues.

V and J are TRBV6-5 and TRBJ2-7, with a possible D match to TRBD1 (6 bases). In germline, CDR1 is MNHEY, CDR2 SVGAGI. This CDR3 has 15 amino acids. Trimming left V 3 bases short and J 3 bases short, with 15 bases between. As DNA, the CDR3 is TGTGCCAGCAGTTATTCCCCACTACAGGGCTACGAGCAGTACTTC. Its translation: CASSYSPLQGYEQYF.